Listed below are T cell receptor beta chains from one sample, sequenced in a study of T cells in Graves' hyperthyroidism and ophthalmopathy. TCRdb re-derived calls from the multiplex PCR reads in MiXCR, one entry per CDR3 protein. The data hold more than 500,000 distinct CDR3 sequences, with approximately 48% observed a single time. The material sequenced was peripheral blood or thyroid tissue (not recorded which). The receptors were sampled from an adult woman with Graves' disease, either hyperthyroidism or ophthalmopathy (not recorded which). Both conserved end residues are part of each CDR3. The D gene is left open where the match is weak. A row's size may be missing; if present it is once, few, many or a size class.

clone_size	v_call	d_call	j_call	cdr3_nt	cdr3_aa
.	TRBV2	.	TRBJ1-5	TGTGCCAGCAGTAGCTACCAGGGTCAGCCCCAGCATTTT	CASSSYQGQPQHF
.	TRBV2	.	TRBJ1-2	TGTGCCAGCAGTGAAGTTAGGTTTCTCTTC	CASSEVRFLF
.	TRBV19	TRBD1	TRBJ1-2	TGTGCCAGTAGTATAGGACGGACAGGGGTATTCGGCTACACCTTC	CASSIGRTGVFGYTF
.	TRBV7-9	TRBD2	TRBJ2-5	TGTGCCAGCAGCACCGGACTAGCGGGAGGAGAGACCCAGTACTTC	CASSTGLAGGETQYF
.	TRBV7-8	.	TRBJ1-2	TGTGCCAGCAGCTTAGGTCAACTGGGCTACACCTTC	CASSLGQLGYTF
many	TRBV7-2	.	TRBJ1-1	TGTGCCAGCAGCTTAGCGTCAGGCACTGAAGCTTTCTTT	CASSLASGTEAFF
.	TRBV7-9	.	TRBJ1-2	TGTGCCAGCAGCTTAGATGTGACAACCTACTATGGCTACACCTTC	CASSLDVTTYYGYTF
many	TRBV5-6	.	TRBJ1-2	TGTGCCAGCACCCTAGGGGGTACCCACACCTTC	CASTLGGTHTF
.	TRBV24-1	.	TRBJ2-1	TGTGCCACCAGTGATTCGCCCGGACGTAACAACAATGAGCAGTTCTTC	CATSDSPGRNNNEQFF
few	TRBV2	TRBD1	TRBJ2-7	TGTGCCAGCAGTGAGGGGACAGCCTACGAGCAGTACTTC	CASSEGTAYEQYF
few	TRBV28	.	TRBJ2-5	TGTGCCAGCACCAGCCCGGAAACGAGGGGGGTAGGATGGACCCAGTACTTC	CASTSPETRGVGWTQYF
many	TRBV4-1	TRBD1	TRBJ2-7	TGCGCCAGCAGCCACAGGCTGAGGACAGGGGGCCACGAGCAGTACTTC	CASSHRLRTGGHEQYF
.	TRBV20-1	.	TRBJ2-7	TGCAGTGCTAGAGTCGTTCCGTACGAGCAGTACTTC	CSARVVPYEQYF
.	TRBV4-1	.	TRBJ2-2	TGCGCCAGCAGCCCGTGGGGGATCGGCACCGGGGAGCTGTTTTTT	CASSPWGIGTGELFF
.	TRBV7-3	.	TRBJ1-1	TGTGCCAGCAACTTAACGTCGATGAACACTGAAGCTTTCTTT	CASNLTSMNTEAFF
few	TRBV19	TRBD2	TRBJ2-1	TGTGCCAGTACTCCAGGACTAGCCTACAATGAGCAGTTCTTC	CASTPGLAYNEQFF
few	TRBV10-3	.	TRBJ2-7	TGTGCCATCAGTTACGCGGGCAGATACGAGCAGTACTTC	CAISYAGRYEQYF
many	TRBV7-9	.	TRBJ2-7	TGTGCCAGCAGCCCATCAGCGGCAGGGCGGTCCATTAAGGGGTACGAGCAGTACTTC	CASSPSAAGRSIKGYEQYF
many	TRBV9	.	TRBJ1-6	TGTGCCAGCAGCCAGGCGGCAGATAATTCACCCCTCCACTTT	CASSQAADNSPLHF
.	TRBV20-1	TRBD1	TRBJ1-2	TGCAGTGCCGTAGACAGGGAGTCTTCCCTTTATGGCTACACCTTC	CSAVDRESSLYGYTF
many	TRBV5-1	TRBD1	TRBJ1-4	TGCGCCAGCAGCTTGGAAGGGACAGCCGATGAAAAACTGTTTTTT	CASSLEGTADEKLFF
.	TRBV27	.	TRBJ1-6	TGTGCCAGCAGTCCGGGCCGGGGGATGTTGAATTCACCCCTCCACTTT	CASSPGRGMLNSPLHF
.	TRBV7-9	.	TRBJ1-1	TGTTGGATTGATGGAGCTTTCTTT	CWIDGAFF
.	TRBV12-3/TRBV12-4	.	TRBJ1-1	TGTGCCAGCAGTTTCACGACCTTGGAAGCTTTCTTT	CASSFTTLEAFF
many	TRBV5-6	.	TRBJ1-1	TGTGCCAGCAGCTTCTATACATGGACGGGCACTGAAGCTTTCTTT	CASSFYTWTGTEAFF
many	TRBV5-4	.	TRBJ1-6	TGTGCCAGCAGCTTCGATCAGGGGTGGAATTCACCCCTCCACTTT	CASSFDQGWNSPLHF
few	TRBV29-1	.	TRBJ1-2	TGCAGCGTTGACGTGGATGGCTACACCTTC	CSVDVDGYTF
many	TRBV19	.	TRBJ1-3	TGTGCCAGTACCCGAGACAGCCTCTCTGGAAACACCATATATTTT	CASTRDSLSGNTIYF
.	TRBV2	.	TRBJ1-2	TGTGCCAGCAGTGATCCCGTGTCGGGGTATGGCTACACCTTC	CASSDPVSGYGYTF
many	TRBV20-1	.	TRBJ1-1	TGCAGTGCTAGGGGTTGGAACACTGAAGCTTTCTTT	CSARGWNTEAFF
many	TRBV19	.	TRBJ1-1	TGTGCCAGTAGTATAGCGATGAACACTGAAGCTTTCTTT	CASSIAMNTEAFF
.	TRBV6-1	.	TRBJ1-5	TGTGCCAGCTGCCCAACAGGGAGAACGGATCAGCCCCAGCATTTT	CASCPTGRTDQPQHF
many	TRBV7-8	TRBD1	TRBJ2-5	TGTGCCAGCAGCGTACCAGCCGACCTAGGACAGGGGGTTGGAGAGACCCAGTACTTC	CASSVPADLGQGVGETQYF
.	TRBV25-1	.	TRBJ1-2	TGTGCTAGGTTTGGGGGGGAATGGGGCTACACCTTC	CARFGGEWGYTF
many	TRBV5-1	TRBD1	TRBJ1-4	TGCGCCAGCAGCTTGGAGGGGACAGGGGCCTTCGAAAAACTGTTTTTT	CASSLEGTGAFEKLFF
few	TRBV14	TRBD1	TRBJ1-2	TGTGCCAGCAGCCCAGAGACAGGGGGCTCTGGCTACACCTTC	CASSPETGGSGYTF
.	TRBV2	.	TRBJ2-7	TGTGCCATCAGTGGCGGACCCCCTTACGAGCAGTACTTC	CAISGGPPYEQYF
many	TRBV7-9	.	TRBJ2-7	TGTGCCAGCAGCCTGCTCCCGGGATCCTACGAGCAGTACTTC	CASSLLPGSYEQYF
many	TRBV10-3	TRBD1	TRBJ1-4	TGTGCCATCAGTGACCCACAGGGGTTGAATGAAAAACTGTTTTTT	CAISDPQGLNEKLFF
few	TRBV29-1	TRBD1	TRBJ2-5	TGCAGCGTTGAATCACCCGGGACAGGTGACGAGACCCAGTACTTC	CSVESPGTGDETQYF
.	TRBV29-1	.	TRBJ2-7	TGCAGCCGTGAGGGGCAAGCCTACGAGCAGTACTTC	CSREGQAYEQYF
.	TRBV6-6	TRBD2	TRBJ2-2	TGTGCCATCAGTGTAGAAGCGGGAGCACGCGACACCGGGGAGCTGTTTTTT	CAISVEAGARDTGELFF
many	TRBV7-2	.	TRBJ2-7	TGTGCCAGCAGCTTTCGGGTGGGCGACGAGCAGTACTTC	CASSFRVGDEQYF
.	TRBV2	.	TRBJ2-7	TGTGCCAGCAGCTTACGCGGGGGCGACGAGCAGTACTTC	CASSLRGGDEQYF
few	TRBV20-1	TRBD2	TRBJ2-5	TGCAGTGCTAGTGGGACTAGCAACTGGGGAGAGACCCAGTACTTC	CSASGTSNWGETQYF
few	TRBV19	.	TRBJ2-7	TGTGCCAGTAGTATCAGGCCGGAGGACACTTTCTCCACCTACGAGCAGTACTTC	CASSIRPEDTFSTYEQYF
many	TRBV9	.	TRBJ1-6	TGTGCCAGCAGCGTTACACGGGATAATTCACCCCTCCACTTT	CASSVTRDNSPLHF
once	TRBV2	.	TRBJ1-6	TGTGCCAGCAGTGAACGGGAGAGAAACTATAATTCACCCCTCCACTTT	CASSERERNYNSPLHF
once	TRBV7-3	.	TRBJ2-5	TGTGCCAGCAGCGCCGGTTCGGGCGGGGAGACCCAGTACTTC	CASSAGSGGETQYF
few	TRBV2	.	TRBJ1-3	TGTGCCAGCAGCGACGGCCGGGGGCATAGGAACACCATATATTTT	CASSDGRGHRNTIYF
few	TRBV29-1	.	TRBJ1-2	TGCAGCGTTGAATCGGGACTCTATGGCTACACCTTC	CSVESGLYGYTF